This T cell receptor (beta chain) was sequenced in a study of T cells in Graves' hyperthyroidism and ophthalmopathy. Study-level points and caveats: Peripheral blood also featured most of the thyroid clonotypes expanded above 0.001.

This clonotype was seen more than once but under ten times. Its matching antigen is unknown. Template material for amplifying TCR beta CDR3 regions consisted of RNA transcripts. HTBI primers were employed in a first-round RT-PCR of the TCR CDR3. TCRdb called the multiplex PCR reads again in MiXCR, with one record for every CDR3 protein. The data hold about 280,000 distinct CDR3 sequences, with under 30% observed a single time. CDR1 and CDR2 (germline): MNHNS, SASEGT. The J segment lost 8 bases and the V segment lost 1 base, leaving 2 bases of the junction unmatched. The CDR3 is 13 amino acids. Any patient presenting with uncontrolled infection, other autoimmune disease, pregnancy or lactation was left out. The diagnoses drew upon clinical symptoms, serum thyroxine and TRAb, thyroid ultrasound and orbital computed tomography. Sample collection date corresponds to first hyperthyroidism diagnosis, prior to any ophthalmopathy symptoms.

The TCR comes from a man in his forties or fifties with Graves' hyperthyroidism that later progressed to Graves' ophthalmopathy. The sequencing sample was made of blood. The rearrangement uses TRBV6-1 and TRBJ2-5; TRBD2 agrees at 9 bases. Here the CDR3 reads CASSEDGTSTQYF. Here the CDR3 DNA reads TGTGCCAGCAGTGAAGACGGGACTAGCACCCAGTACTTC.